The sequence of this TCR beta chain was determined in a study of blood T cell repertoires in COVID-19. Overall study: The origin of the acute and convalescent COVID-19 samples was the United States, Italy and Spain.

Assay: immunoSEQ multiplex PCR; the TCRdb copy retains only in-frame clones and omits some. The sample yields about 260,000 clones, 84% seen once. The sample was peripheral blood. This TCR was sampled from a woman aged 40-49 years who had recovered from COVID-19.

The CDR3 protein is CASLFQGGTEAFF. The CDR3 nucleotides are TGTGCCAGCCTGTTTCAGGGAGGCACTGAAGCTTTCTTT. The J gene is TRBJ1-1, the V gene TRBV3-1 (or the pseudogene TRBV3-2), with D perhaps matching TRBD1 (5 bases). V lost 8 bases and J lost 4, with 14 bases in between. Per the germline V gene, CDR1 is LGHDT and CDR2 is YNNKEL (reference sequence). This CDR3 comprises 13 residues.